Shown below are 13 T cell receptor beta chains from a single sample sequenced in a study of blood T cell dynamics during melanoma immunotherapy (dated by TCRdb to 2018 to 2021). The sample's time point label is to be understood as: pre-treatment baseline. Library prep was done by the immunoSEQ multiplex PCR assay. TCRdb limited this immuneACCESS table to in-frame rearrangements with V and J called. A share of clones is missing; checked studies link under half to unresolved V genes, and the rest is unexplained. For this sample there are around 6,600 clones; around three quarters appear just once. The ten largest clones add up to 25% to 35% of the sample. The source material was blood, sampled from a patient treated with checkpoint blockade. The receptors here all came from a human donor with melanoma.

This chain links TRBV5-4 with TRBJ2-1, with D unresolved. The V end was cut by 4 bases, the J end by 0 bases, with 11 bases between. The CDR3 has 15 residues. Germline V CDR1 and CDR2: SGHNT, YYREEE (reference sequence). The CDR3 protein is CASSPDGSSYNEQFF. The CDR3 DNA reads TGTGCCAGCAGCCCGGACGGAAGCTCCTACAATGAGCAGTTCTTC.

This clone was counted between two and nine times. The J gene is TRBJ2-7, the V gene TRBV7-9; 8 bases align to TRBD2. J lost 5 bases, V lost 1 base, and 4 bases had no gene match. Germline V gene data show CDR1 as SEHNR and CDR2 as FQNEAQ (reference sequence). This CDR3 has 14 amino acids. CDR3 residues: CASSLEGTSNEQYF. The CDR3 DNA follows: TGTGCCAGCAGCTTAGAAGGGACTAGTAACGAGCAGTACTTC.

This clone was counted once. The chain joins TRBV7-6 to TRBJ1-6, with D possibly TRBD1 on 6 matching bases. CDR1 is SGHVS and CDR2 is FNYEAQ in the germline V gene. The CDR3 covers 16 residues. V shed 1 base and J shed 6 bases, with 13 bases lying between them. DNA for the CDR3: TGTGCCAGCAGCTTAGGGACAGCGGATAGTAATTCACCCCTCCACTTT. It encodes CASSLGTADSNSPLHF.

A note on this clone: A far larger clone is off by one base, so a read error is likely. This sequence joins TRBV5-3 and TRBJ1-2, with D possibly matching TRBD1 (5 bases). TRBV5-3 is reported as an ORF; its role is uncertain. The CDR3 loop spans 14 amino acids. In DNA form, the CDR3 reads TGTGCCAGCAGCTTGGGGGGGTACCCCTATGGCTACACCTTC. This encodes CASSLGGYPYGYTF.

This clone was detected a few times. The rearrangement joins TRBV7-2 to TRBJ2-7; 9 nucleotides line up with TRBD2. The germline gives CDR1 SGHTA, CDR2 FQGNSA. This CDR3 comprises 15 residues. V was clipped by 1 base and J by 2 bases; unmatched bases: 3. The CDR3 DNA sequence: TGTGCCAGCAGCTTAGGCGGGGGGGATACCTACGAGCAGTACTTC. Its protein product is CASSLGGGDTYEQYF.

The CDR3 sequence is CASSLVPTEAFF. CDR3 DNA sequence: TGTGCCAGCAGCTTGGTCCCTACTGAAGCTTTCTTT. The chain couples TRBV5-6 to TRBJ1-1; D remains ambiguous. Germline V gene sequence: CDR1 SGHDT, CDR2 YYEEEE. The V end lost 0 bases, the J end lost 5 bases, and 5 bases lay between the germline ends. The CDR3 is made up of 12 amino acids. Full variable domain (rest looked up from reference TRBV5-6 and TRBJ1-1): DAGVTQSPTHLIKTRGQQVTLRCSPKSGHDTVSWYQQALGQGPQFIFQYYEEEERQRGNFPDRFSGHQFPNYSSELNVNALLLGDSALYLCASSLVPTEAFFGQGTRLTVV.

The rearrangement joins TRBV19 to TRBJ2-3; D is perhaps TRBD1 or TRBD2 (5 bases each). Per germline, CDR1 LNHDA and CDR2 SQIVND (reference sequence). Trimming removed 7 bases at V and 2 bases at J, with 16 bases between. The CDR3 extends over 15 amino acids. In nucleotides, the CDR3 is TGTGCCAGTACCAAACGGGGCGCGGCCACAGATACGCAGTATTTT. Translated: CASTKRGAATDTQYF.

The sample holds one count of this clone. V is TRBV5-6 and J is TRBJ1-4; D is ambiguous. Germline-derived CDR1 and CDR2 are SGHDT and YYEEEE. The CDR3 spans 14 residues. The V end lost 0 bases, the J end lost 8 bases, and 11 bases lay between the germline ends. This chain's CDR3 is CASSLGRLREKLFF. CDR3 nucleotides: TGTGCCAGCAGCTTGGGCAGATTAAGAGAAAAACTGTTTTTT.

The gene calls are TRBV7-2 and TRBJ2-7; 7 positions agree with TRBD1. Germline V gene data show CDR1 as SGHTA and CDR2 as FQGNSA. The CDR3 has 15 amino acids. The J segment lost 0 bases and the V segment lost 3 bases, leaving 5 bases of the junction unmatched. The CDR3: CASSLGTVPSYEQYF. The CDR3 DNA reads TGTGCCAGCAGCTTGGGGACAGTCCCCTCCTACGAGCAGTACTTC.

The V call is TRBV10-2, the J call TRBJ2-7, with a tentative D call TRBD1 (6 bases). There are 14 residues in the CDR3. Trimming stripped 4 bases from V and 4 bases from J, with 14 bases between. Looked up from germline, CDR1 is WSHSY and CDR2 is SAAADI. CDR3 nucleotides: TGCGCCAGCAGTGCCCCCGGGACAACTTACGAGCAGTACTTC. Translation gives CASSAPGTTYEQYF.

The chain joins TRBV7-6 to TRBJ1-2; tentatively, D is TRBD1 (6 bases). From germline, CDR1 is SGHVS and CDR2 FNYEAQ. V was cut by 5 bases and J by 2 bases, with 9 bases left in between. The CDR3 sequence is 13 residues long. CDR3 sequence (DNA): TGTGCCAGCAGCCCGGACAGAAACTATGGCTACACCTTC. Translating gives CASSPDRNYGYTF.

The V gene is TRBV5-1, the J gene TRBJ2-1; the D call may be TRBD1 or TRBD2 (5 bases each). Deletions cut 1 base from V and 2 bases from J, with 13 bases between. This CDR3 has 16 amino acids. Germline lookup yields CDR1 SGHRS and CDR2 YFSETQ. The CDR3 DNA follows: TGCGCCAGCAGCTTGTCCGGGACGGGTGCCTACAATGAGCAGTTCTTC. This gives the protein CASSLSGTGAYNEQFF.

V and J are TRBV7-6 and TRBJ2-7; tentatively, D is TRBD1 or TRBD2 (6 bases each). In germline, CDR1 is SGHVS, CDR2 FNYEAQ. The CDR3 loop spans 14 amino acids. V lost 1 base and J 5 bases, leaving 12 bases between the germline ends. CDR3 sequence: CASSLGGARDEQYF. In nucleotides, the CDR3 is TGTGCCAGCAGCTTAGGGGGGGCTCGGGACGAGCAGTACTTC.